This TCR beta chain was retrieved from a study of cytomegalovirus exposure and HLA in healthy donors. Remarks on this clone: Its antigen is currently unknown.

From germline, CDR1 is MNHNS and CDR2 SASEGT. The CDR3 runs 14 residues. V lost 2 bases to trimming and J lost 3 bases; unmatched junction nucleotides: 4. Study outcomes and limitations: When analyzed later, a missense DCLRE1C variant was found to be linked to TCR beta V- and J-gene trimming.

Amplification used 60 Vbeta primers and 13 Jbeta primers. Original processing methods: As a later analysis found, there were 70 million to 90 million unique TCR beta chains, of which 8.5 million to 14 million were shared. The data were produced by immunoSEQ multiplex PCR, yet TCRdb's version contains in-frame clones alone and is incomplete. V and J calls and clone size come straight from that table; D and trimming were deduced from the DNA. Of fewer than 130,000 clones listed, 65% to 80% are singletons. The chain combines TRBV6-1 with TRBJ2-7; 7 bases are shared with TRBD2. Sequenced input: PBMCs. The origin of this receptor is a female donor in good health and CMV-seropositive. CDR3 nucleotides: TGTGCCAGCAGTGAATCTAGCGGCTACTACGAGCAGTACTTC. Translation gives CASSESSGYYEQYF.